This T cell receptor beta chain was found in a study of blood T cell repertoires in COVID-19 (dated by TCRdb to 2018 to 2020). General notes on the study: Samples covering the acute and convalescent phases of COVID-19 were provided by collaborators in the United States, Italy and Spain. The material from the prospective study consisted of cDNA or gDNA derived from T cells, B-cell-depleted T cells, or PBMCs. The dataset comprised deeply sampled blood TCRbeta repertoires from subjects exposed to, actively infected with, or recovered from COVID-19. The repertoires were released in a freely available public database intended as a resource for research on the immune response to SARS-CoV-2. The samples were drawn from the first 160 participants of the ongoing ImmuneRACE study and from some 1,300 subjects provided by 6 global collaborators. Nearly every sample came with metadata listing a de-identified subject ID, COVID-19 status, age in years and sex. Where available, HLA class I and class II types were obtained from metadata supplied by the sample provider rather than from assay-based typing.

Relative to germline, V is 1 base shorter and J is 0 bases shorter, with 7 bases between their ends. Inclusive of the bounding cysteine and phenylalanine, the CDR3 is 15 residues long. The kept DNA is CDR3 alone, 45 bases in frame from the first base. From the germline V gene, CDR1 is MNHNS and CDR2 is SASEGT. Turning to this clone: The antigen it recognizes is unknown. One base away there is no much larger clone; base qualities are not given.

Overall results and qualifications from the work: The quantity of clinical and demographic metadata differed by source and by participant and was supplied without curation.

One collaborating source in Seattle enrolled patients during active infection and followed them longitudinally through the course of disease. Collaborating institutions collected whole blood in K2EDTA tubes following their own protocols. For TCRbeta analysis, collaborators shipped samples as frozen whole blood, isolated PBMCs, or DNA extracted from either of those sample types. TCRbeta CDR3 regions were amplified from genomic DNA by means of the immunoSEQ Assay, a bias-controlled multiplex PCR. The original methods were these. The number of nucleated cells in each sample was estimated from the amplification of reference gene primers within the assay. Sequence reads were collapsed and filtered to measure the absolute abundance of every unique TCRbeta CDR3 rearrangement. For each sample, productive Simpson clonality was calculated as the square root of Simpson's diversity index across productive rearrangements. TCRdb limited this immuneACCESS table to in-frame rearrangements with V and J called. A share of clones is missing; checked studies link under half to unresolved V genes, and the rest is unexplained. The V and J calls and clone size were taken over from that table, and D and trimming were inferred from the DNA. For this sample there are over 150,000 clones; 90% to 95% appear just once. The top ten clonotypes cover 0.7% to 0.8% of the sample.

The chain uses TRBV6-1 and TRBJ1-3; a confident D gene designation cannot be given. The specimen was peripheral blood. The TCR was taken from a man aged 30-40 years with COVID-19, enrolled during active disease. The CDR3 region reads CASSEDSSSGNTIYF. In nucleotides, the sequence is TGTGCCAGCAGTGAAGACAGTAGCTCTGGAAACACCATATATTTT.